The source of this T cell receptor (beta chain) is a study of blood T cell repertoires in COVID-19. Study details: PBMCs, B-cell-depleted T cells, or T cells provided the cDNA or gDNA that made up the material.

Original handling: Estimation of nucleated cell counts was performed using reference gene primer amplification. Libraries were prepared by immunoSEQ multiplex PCR; TCRdb keeps only in-frame clonotypes and omits some of them. V and J calls and clone size are those listed in that table; D and trimming were worked out from the DNA. The sample includes around 180,000 clones, about 88% of them seen just once. The sequenced material came from peripheral blood. The clonotype originates from a man between 60 and 75 years old with acute or convalescent COVID-19.

CDR3 DNA: TGCGCCAGCAGCCCTAAGGGGGGGGCCACCTATGGCTACACCTTC. It is translated as CASSPKGGATYGYTF. The chain carries TRBV4-3 and TRBJ1-2; TRBD1 might be the D (6 bases). Germline V CDR1 and CDR2: LGHNA, YSLEER. The CDR3 runs 15 residues. Trimming removed 4 bases at V and 4 bases at J, with 16 bases between.